This TCR beta chain originates from a study of OX40 agonist ivuxolimab in advanced cancers. Study-level information: An anti-OX40 (CD134) antibody with agonistic activity, ivuxolimab, was administered to patients.

The table came from immunoSEQ multiplex PCR; TCRdb's copy has only in-frame clones and leaves some out. The sample consists of under 20,000 clones, under 85% of them appearing once. Regarding this clone: Its matching antigen is unknown.

General study results and limits: In the 0.1 to 3.0 mg/kg range, CD4+ and CD8+ blood T cells had expanded clonally by week 6. CD8+ T cells showed, on average, more clonal expansion than CD4+ cells.

V was pared by 5 bases and J by 0 bases, with 9 bases between. Germline V CDR1 and CDR2: SQVTM, ANQGSEA. The CDR3 loop spans 13 amino acids. The source of this sequence is an adult with an advanced solid tumor such as melanoma, head and neck, liver or kidney cancer. The chain combines TRBV29-1 with TRBJ2-3, with unresolved D. Sequencing used CD4+ or CD8+ T cells sorted from blood, obtained in a trial of the OX40 agonist ivuxolimab. CDR3 sequence: CSVWQPSTDTQYF. The CDR3, as DNA: TGCAGCGTTTGGCAGCCTAGCACAGATACGCAGTATTTT.